These 4 T cell receptor beta chains were all obtained from the same sample, sequenced in a study of control samples from healthy donors and cancer patients. Data came from immunoSEQ multiplex PCR; TCRdb stores just in-frame clones and leaves some out. The data hold some 150,000 clones, with more than 85% observed a single time. The sample consisted of blood. These receptors all stem from a man aged 30 to 45 in good health.

The V gene is TRBV7-8, the J gene TRBJ2-7; D could derive from TRBD1 or TRBD2 (6 bases each). V was cut by 1 base and J by 3 bases, with 13 bases left in between. The CDR3 sequence is 15 residues long. Per the germline V gene, CDR1 is SGHVS and CDR2 is FQNEAQ. CDR3 in amino acids: CASSLVYREDYEQYF. The CDR3 DNA sequence: TGTGCCAGCAGCTTAGTGTACAGGGAGGACTACGAGCAGTACTTC.

The chain links TRBV6-1 to TRBJ1-2, with D perhaps matching TRBD1 (5 bases). Germline CDR1 and CDR2: MNHNS and SASEGT. V shed 0 bases and J shed 1 base, with 9 bases lying between them. This CDR3 region has 15 residues. CDR3: CASSEADRVNYGYTF. Written as DNA, the CDR3 is TGTGCCAGCAGTGAAGCCGACAGAGTTAACTATGGCTACACCTTC.

The chain is built from TRBV12-5 and TRBJ2-2; D is possibly TRBD2 (5 bases). There are 15 residues in the CDR3. Germline CDR1 LGHNT, CDR2 FRNRAP. V lost 6 bases, J lost 3 bases, and 14 bases lay in between. The CDR3 region has the DNA TGTGCTAGTGGCCCCCTCGAGGGATACACCGGGGAGCTGTTTTTT. It translates to CASGPLEGYTGELFF.

The chain combines TRBV6-2 or TRBV6-3 with TRBJ1-4; 7 bases match TRBD1. The CDR3 loop spans 16 amino acids. Trimming cost V 0 bases and J 8 bases; bases outside gene matches: 9. Germline V gene sequence: CDR1 MNHEY, CDR2 SVGEGT. The CDR3 nucleotides are TGTGCCAGCAGTTACTCGACAGGGTCGACTCGGGAAAAACTGTTTTTT. Amino acids: CASSYSTGSTREKLFF.